A single TCR beta chain is shown here with its context. The antigen it recognizes is unknown. There are no base qualities to consult, and no much larger clone falls within one base. The data stem from a study of circulating and synovial CD4+ cells in juvenile arthritis (dated by TCRdb to 2013 to 2016). For the wider study: Within each patient, the TCRbeta CDR3 repertoires of synovial CD4 T cells, bulk blood CD4 T cells and circulating HLA-DR+ CD4 T cells were compared. The goal of the repertoire sequencing was to confirm that synovial clonotypes were enriched in a circulating synovial-like CD4 T cell subset.

Overall results and qualifications from the work: Circulating pathogenic-like lymphocytes clustered together with synovial T cells, and compared with bulk blood, the circulating pathogenic-like lymphocytes shared a substantially higher fraction of CDR3 sequences with synovium. Compared with bulk blood CD4 repertoires, both the synovial and the circulating pathogenic-like lymphocyte repertoires were less diverse, and some CPL samples were as oligoclonal as synovium. Because overlap with synovium was found to increase with sequencing depth, the full repertoire overlap was likely underestimated by the measured shared-clonotype fractions. Traditional Vbeta family usage analysis did not detect the difference between circulating pathogenic-like lymphocytes and bulk blood T cells. Because T cell genome counts differed by at least an order of magnitude between CPL and bulk blood CD4 samples, sample-size effects were addressed.

Donors of the sequenced samples were patients with active juvenile idiopathic arthritis. Sorting was carried out immediately after cells were thawed, and dead cells were excluded with Live/Dead Fixable Near-IR Stain. The receptor library was made with the immunoSEQ multiplex PCR assay. An external provider performed TCRbeta CDR3 sequencing as a commercial service. The original pipeline was this. Productive nucleotide sequences and amino acid sequences obtained through in silico translation were used in the analyses. Diversity was measured with Renyi entropy across alpha values, using the median of 200 repeated subsamples to equalise sample size. Pairwise repertoire distance was calculated as one minus the Chao-modified Jaccard index to correct for under-sampling and was used for clustering. Frequency-weighted overlap with synovial clonotypes was calculated across 200 sample sizes, using 200 draws without replacement for each, and the value reported was the one at the size of the smaller sample. TCRdb stores this immuneACCESS table with in-frame sequences only. Part of the clones is absent; in the studies checked, under half of the shortfall reflects unresolved V genes, and no reason is known for the rest. From that table come the V and J calls and clone size; the DNA was used to work out D and trimming. Within this sample are approximately 16,000 clones, with more than 75% of them counted one time only. The leading ten clones occupy less than 0.95% of the sample.

Its CDR3 holds 13 amino acids, cysteine through phenylalanine. Of all the DNA, just the CDR3 is kept, 39 bases in frame from base 1. According to the germline V gene, CDR1 reads SNHLY and CDR2 reads FYNNEI. V and J are trimmed by 8 bases and 0 bases, and the gene matches miss 1 base of the junction. The clonotype was recovered from a human donor with juvenile idiopathic arthritis. The rearranged segments are TRBV2 and TRBJ1-5; TRBD1 agrees with 7 junctional bases. What was sequenced was CD4+ T cells from blood. Here the CDR3 is given as CASGTDSNQPQHF. The DNA sequence is as follows: TGTGCCAGCGGGACAGATAGCAATCAGCCCCAGCATTTT.